A single sample gave rise to the 16 T cell receptor beta chains below, sequenced in a study of blood T cell repertoires in COVID-19. Some clones are missing from TCRdb's copy, which holds only in-frame ones; the method was immunoSEQ multiplex PCR. The profile shows 170,000 or so clones, roughly 84% of them singletons. Input material: peripheral blood. These receptors all come from a human donor in a cohort sampled during active COVID-19.

V and J are TRBV4-1 and TRBJ2-7; 9 bases match TRBD1. This CDR3 comprises 16 residues. V lost 2 bases to trimming and J lost 7 bases; unmatched junction nucleotides: 12. Germline CDR1 is MGHRA and CDR2 is YSYEKL. The CDR3 DNA sequence: TGCGCCAGCAGCCAATTACCGGGACAGGGTTACCAGGAGCAGTACTTC. This gives the protein CASSQLPGQGYQEQYF.

The genes are TRBV15 and TRBJ2-7; 9 bases are shared with TRBD1. The CDR3 has 17 residues. CDR1 is LNHNV, CDR2 YYDKDF, per germline (reference sequence). V was clipped by 1 base and J by 3 bases; unmatched bases: 10. The CDR3 DNA sequence: TGTGCCACCAGCAGAGCCCCACAGGGGGCCTTTAACTACGAGCAGTACTTC. Protein product: CATSRAPQGAFNYEQYF.

This chain links TRBV4-3 with TRBJ2-7, with 7 nucleotides matching TRBD2. Germline CDR1 reads LGHNA; CDR2 reads YSLEER. Trimming removed 0 bases from V and 5 bases from J; junction bases left unmatched: 4. This CDR3 has 14 amino acids. CDR3 coding DNA: TGCGCCAGCAGCCAAGATTGGGCGGGAGACGAGCAGTACTTC. This sequence encodes CASSQDWAGDEQYF.

The rearrangement uses TRBV28 and TRBJ1-1; D call uncertain. Germline CDR1 reads MDHEN; CDR2 reads SYDVKM. V was cut by 7 bases and J by 0 bases, with 15 bases left in between. This CDR3 comprises 15 residues. CDR3: CASTPRGGMNTEAFF. The CDR3 nucleotides read TGTGCCAGCACCCCCCGGGGAGGGATGAACACTGAAGCTTTCTTT. Looking up the rest from reference TRBV28 and TRBJ1-1 gives the full variable domain: DVKVTQSSRYLVKRTGEKVFLECVQDMDHENMFWYRQDPGLGLRLIYFSYDVKMKEKGDIPEGYSVSREKKERFSLILESASTNQTSMYLCASTPRGGMNTEAFFGQGTRLTVV.

CDR3 loop: CASSVGNAGQPQHF. In DNA, the CDR3 is TGTGCCAGCAGCGTCGGGAACGCGGGTCAGCCCCAGCATTTT. The genes are TRBV9 and TRBJ1-5; no reliable D call. Germline V lookup: CDR1 SGDLS, CDR2 YYNGEE. The CDR3 has 14 residues. V was trimmed by 2 bases and J by 6 bases, leaving 12 bases between them.

The chain combines TRBV6-5 with TRBJ2-7, with 10 bases that match TRBD1. This CDR3 has 15 residues. Losses at the gene ends were 7 bases for V and 6 bases for J; bases not matched to a gene: 12. Germline loops: CDR1 MNHEY, CDR2 SVGAGI. CDR3 nucleotides: TGTGCCAGCAAACTAGGGACAGGGGCCCCCCCCGAGCAGTACTTC. This gives the protein CASKLGTGAPPEQYF.

The chain employs TRBV13 and TRBJ2-6, with D perhaps TRBD1 (6 bases). With 3 bases removed from V and 2 bases from J, the gap between germline ends came to 8 bases. The CDR3 is 15 residues long. Per germline, CDR1 PRHDT and CDR2 FYEKMQ (reference sequence). CDR3 sequence reads: CASSLDRPGANVLTF. In nucleotides, the CDR3 is TGTGCCAGCAGCTTGGACAGACCTGGGGCCAACGTCCTGACTTTC.

CDR3 nucleotides: TGTGCCAGCAGCCGAACACAGGGGTGGGGCTATGGCTACACCTTC. Translated, it gives CASSRTQGWGYGYTF. The V call is TRBV7-9, the J call TRBJ1-2, with 7 bases fitting TRBD1. The germline V gene encodes CDR1 SEHNR and CDR2 FQNEAQ (reference sequence). J gave up 4 bases and V 5 bases, and 10 bases lay outside the gene matches. This CDR3 has 15 residues.

V gene TRBV11-2 combines with J gene TRBJ1-1; 9 positions match TRBD1. This CDR3 region has 18 residues. Trimming took 5 bases from V and 0 from J; bases not matched to a gene: 13. Germline assignment: CDR1 SGHAT and CDR2 FQNNGV. CDR3 protein: CASSLTPAGTGLNTEAFF. In DNA, the CDR3 is TGTGCCAGCAGCCTCACCCCCGCCGGGACAGGGCTGAACACTGAAGCTTTCTTT.

The chain has TRBV10-3 and TRBJ2-7; 8 bases align to TRBD2. The length of the CDR3 is 15 residues. V shed 3 bases, J shed 3 bases, and the junction held 7 bases outside the gene matches. Germline CDR1 ENHRY, CDR2 SYGVKD. This CDR3 is CAISDSGTSLYEQYF. As DNA, the CDR3 is TGTGCCATCAGTGACTCCGGGACTAGTCTCTACGAGCAGTACTTC.

This chain connects TRBV20-1 to TRBJ1-1, with TRBD1 as a possible D gene (5 bases). CDR1 DFQATT and CDR2 SNEGSKA come from the germline V gene (reference sequence). CDR3 length: 10 amino acids. The V end was cut by 3 bases, the J end by 7 bases, with 6 bases between. DNA for the CDR3: TGCAGTGCTAGCAGGGTTGAAGCTTTCTTT. This gives the protein CSASRVEAFF.

The V and J genes are TRBV7-9 and TRBJ2-1, with D tentatively TRBD1 (6 bases). V lost 0 bases to trimming and J lost 5 bases, with 17 bases between them. The CDR3 runs 17 residues. In germline, CDR1 is SEHNR, CDR2 FQNEAQ (reference sequence). CDR3 coding DNA: TGTGCCAGCAGCTTAGCGGGAGAGGGTTGGGGGCACAATGAGCAGTTCTTC. This encodes CASSLAGEGWGHNEQFF.

The CDR3 loop reads CASSLGLSSYNEQFF. CDR3 coding DNA: TGTGCCAGCAGCTTGGGACTTAGCTCCTACAATGAGCAGTTCTTC. The chain is built from TRBV5-8 and TRBJ2-1; D uncertain. There are 15 residues in the CDR3. With 0 bases removed from V and 0 bases from J, the gap between germline ends came to 7 bases. CDR1 and CDR2 (germline): SGHTS, YDEGEE.

This sequence joins TRBV6-2 or TRBV6-3 and TRBJ1-5; D is perhaps TRBD1 (6 bases). Germline assignment: CDR1 MNHEY and CDR2 SVGEGT. V lost 6 bases, J lost 0 bases, and 24 bases lay in between. This CDR3 has 19 residues. The CDR3 DNA sequence: TGTGCCAGCAGCCCCGGGACACCTTCAGGTCAGGCTAGCAATCAGCCCCAGCATTTT. This encodes CASSPGTPSGQASNQPQHF.

The gene calls are TRBV5-1 and TRBJ1-1; 8 bases align to TRBD1. In germline, CDR1 is SGHRS, CDR2 YFSETQ. Trimming removed 0 bases from V and 0 bases from J; junction bases left unmatched: 10. This CDR3 comprises 18 residues. CDR3 sequence: CASSLGQGPLRMNTEAFF. The CDR3 DNA reads TGCGCCAGCAGCTTGGGACAGGGGCCGTTGAGGATGAACACTGAAGCTTTCTTT. The whole variable domain, remainder taken from reference TRBV5-1 and TRBJ1-1, is KAGVTQTPRYLIKTRGQQVTLSCSPISGHRSVSWYQQTPGQGLQFLFEYFSETQRNKGNFPGRFSGRQFSNSRSEMNVSTLELGDSALYLCASSLGQGPLRMNTEAFFGQGTRLTVV.

This chain joins TRBV9 and TRBJ2-1; 15 nucleotides agree with TRBD2. The CDR3 consists of 17 residues. Germline V gives CDR1 SGDLS, CDR2 YYNGEE. The junction had 6 bases not matched to a gene; V was cut back by 3 bases and J by 5 bases. CDR3 sequence: CASSGTSGRAPDNEQFF. CDR3 DNA: TGTGCCAGCAGCGGGACTAGCGGGAGGGCCCCGGACAATGAGCAGTTCTTC.